This T cell receptor beta chain was found in a study of blood T cell repertoires in COVID-19. In the study overall: Samples taken during acute and convalescent COVID-19 were collected in the United States, Italy and Spain. The cDNA or gDNA used as material had been derived from T cells, B-cell-depleted T cells, or PBMCs.

The CDR3 covers 16 residues. The V gene's germline CDR1 is ENHRY and CDR2 SYGVKD. The trim removed 7 bases at V and 3 bases at J, leaving 7 bases unmatched. Per the authors' pipeline: From reference gene primer amplification, estimates of nucleated cell counts were derived. Clones were read by immunoSEQ multiplex PCR, and TCRdb kept only the in-frame ones, dropping some. V, J and clone size derive from that table, while D and trimming were established from the DNA sequence. The repertoire includes about 89,000 clones, 65% to 85% of them detected once, and about 10% sits in the top ten. V gene TRBV10-3 combines with J gene TRBJ2-1; 12 positions match TRBD2. This receptor was taken from a woman of 80 years or more with acute or convalescent COVID-19. Sample: peripheral blood. As DNA, the CDR3 is TGTGCCATCACCAACCCTAGCGGGGGGGGCTACAATGAGCAGTTCTTC. This encodes CAITNPSGGGYNEQFF.